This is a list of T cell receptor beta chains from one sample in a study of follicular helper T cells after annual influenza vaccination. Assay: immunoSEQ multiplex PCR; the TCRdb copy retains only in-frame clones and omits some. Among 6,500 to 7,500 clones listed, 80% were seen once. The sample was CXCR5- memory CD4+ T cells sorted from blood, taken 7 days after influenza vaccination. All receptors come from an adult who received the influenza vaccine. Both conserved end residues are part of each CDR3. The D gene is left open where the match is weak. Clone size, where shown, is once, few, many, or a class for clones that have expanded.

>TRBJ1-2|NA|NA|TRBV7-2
CASSLAGNYGYTF
TGTGCCAGCAGCCTAGCGGGAAACTATGGCTACACCTTC
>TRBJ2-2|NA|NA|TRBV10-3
CAISRGATGELFF
TGTGCCATCAGCCGCGGGGCAACCGGGGAGCTGTTTTTT
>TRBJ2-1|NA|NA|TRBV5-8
CASTPGPGGPFLEQFF
TGTGCCAGCACCCCCGGGCCGGGGGGCCCCTTTCTTGAGCAGTTCTTC
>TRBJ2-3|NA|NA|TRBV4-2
CASSQVAITSTDTQYF
TGTGCCAGCAGCCAAGTGGCTATTACTAGCACAGATACGCAGTATTTT
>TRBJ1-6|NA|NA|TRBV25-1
CASSDNGPALHF
TGTGCCAGCAGTGATAACGGGCCAGCCCTCCACTTT
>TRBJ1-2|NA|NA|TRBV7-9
CASSLSSGKPHYGYTF
TGTGCCAGCAGCTTATCGTCGGGTAAACCCCACTATGGCTACACCTTC
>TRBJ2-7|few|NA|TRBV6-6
CASRGSAEQYF
TGTGCCAGCCGGGGCAGCGCCGAGCAGTACTTC
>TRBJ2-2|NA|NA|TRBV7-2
CASSLNFRSMYTGELFF
TGTGCCAGCAGCTTAAATTTCAGGTCAATGTACACCGGGGAGCTGTTTTTT
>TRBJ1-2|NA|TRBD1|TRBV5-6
CASSARGTANYGYTF
TGTGCCAGCAGCGCCAGGGGGACAGCTAACTATGGCTACACCTTC
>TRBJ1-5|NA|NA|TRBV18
CASSFGQSNQPQHF
TGTGCCAGCTCATTCGGACAGAGCAATCAGCCCCAGCATTTT
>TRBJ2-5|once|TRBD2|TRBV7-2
CASSWTSGEETQYF
TGTGCCAGCAGCTGGACTAGCGGGGAAGAGACCCAGTACTTC
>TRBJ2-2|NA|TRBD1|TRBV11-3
CASSLDRPGGGELFF
TGTGCCAGCAGCTTGGACAGGCCGGGTGGCGGGGAGCTGTTTTTT
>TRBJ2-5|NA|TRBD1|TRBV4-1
CASSQGRTGGQETQYF
TGCGCCAGCAGCCAAGGCAGGACAGGGGGACAGGAGACCCAGTACTTC
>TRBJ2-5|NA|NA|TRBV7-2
CASSPSGVWQETQYF
TGTGCCAGCAGCCCCTCAGGGGTTTGGCAAGAGACCCAGTACTTC
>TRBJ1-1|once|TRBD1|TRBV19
CASSLQGGVTEAFF
TGTGCCAGTAGTCTACAGGGGGGGGTCACTGAAGCTTTCTTT
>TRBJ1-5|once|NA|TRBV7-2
CASSSQDTQPQHF
TGTGCCAGCAGCTCACAGGATACTCAGCCCCAGCATTTT
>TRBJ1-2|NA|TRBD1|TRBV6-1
CASSAGTGFGYTF
TGTGCCAGCAGTGCCGGGACAGGGTTTGGCTACACCTTC
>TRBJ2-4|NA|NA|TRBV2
CASSEGLLAKNIQYF
TGTGCCAGCAGTGAAGGACTACTAGCCAAAAACATTCAGTACTTC
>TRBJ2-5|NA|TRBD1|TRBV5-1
CASSLGRGRETQYF
TGCGCCAGCAGCTTGGGCAGGGGGCGGGAGACCCAGTACTTC
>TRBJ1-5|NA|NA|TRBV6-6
CASSYSSRDNQPQHF
TGTGCCAGCAGTTACTCGTCTAGGGACAATCAGCCCCAGCATTTT
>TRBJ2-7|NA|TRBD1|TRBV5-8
CASRRTGTYEQYF
TGTGCCAGCCGGCGGACAGGGACCTACGAGCAGTACTTC
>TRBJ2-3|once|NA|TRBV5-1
CASSSGRISHTDTQYF
TGCGCCAGCAGCTCTGGCAGGATTAGCCACACAGATACGCAGTATTTT
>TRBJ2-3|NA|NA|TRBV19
CASNPPGLRDTQYF
TGTGCCAGTAACCCCCCGGGCCTTAGGGATACGCAGTATTTT
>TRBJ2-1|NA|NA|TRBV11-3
CASSFPTNNEQFF
TGTGCCAGCAGCTTTCCGACAAACAATGAGCAGTTCTTC
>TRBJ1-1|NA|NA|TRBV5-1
CASRGEVTATEAFF
TGCGCCAGCAGGGGGGAGGTTACGGCCACTGAAGCTTTCTTT
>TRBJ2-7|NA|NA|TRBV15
CATSRDGQGGVSYEQYF
TGTGCCACCAGCAGAGATGGGCAGGGGGGGGTCTCCTACGAGCAGTACTTC
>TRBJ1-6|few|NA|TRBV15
CATSFSYNSPLHF
TGTGCCACCAGTTTCTCCTATAATTCACCCCTCCACTTT
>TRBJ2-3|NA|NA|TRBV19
CASSVTGTDTQYF
TGTGCCAGTAGTGTGACGGGCACAGATACGCAGTATTTT
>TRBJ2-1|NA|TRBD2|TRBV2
CARRSGTSCNEQFF
TGTGCCAGGAGGTCGGGGACTAGCTGCAATGAGCAGTTCTTC
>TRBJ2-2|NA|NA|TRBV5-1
CASSLGWGRSGELFF
TGCGCCAGCAGCTTGGGTTGGGGGCGCAGCGGGGAGCTGTTTTTT
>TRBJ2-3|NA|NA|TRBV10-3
CAISLGRSQGADTQYF
TGTGCCATCAGTCTCGGACGATCCCAGGGCGCAGATACGCAGTATTTT